This record looks at one T cell receptor (beta chain) sequence and its context. Treatment: roughly 18 received Ad26.COV2.S at low or high dose, single or two shots; several received placebo; per-sample allocation not given. On day 63 after the first injection, vaccine and placebo recipients gave samples. This entry is derived from a study of Ad26.COV2.S vaccination and SARS-CoV-2 variants. This table comes from immunoSEQ multiplex PCR, and its TCRdb copy is limited to in-frame clones, with some not included. The sample has about 400,000 clones, around 82% seen once. Trimming took 4 bases from V and 9 from J, leaving 17 bases between them. The germline gives CDR1 SGHAT, CDR2 FQNNGV. This CDR3 is 14 amino acids long.

This TCR was recovered from a person aged 18-60 years who received the Ad26.COV2.S COVID-19 vaccine or a placebo. The specimen was peripheral blood, collected in a trial of Ad26.COV2.S vaccine versus placebo. The chain is built from TRBV11-2 and TRBJ2-3; weak D call: TRBD2 (6 bases). The CDR3 nucleotides read TGTGCCAGCAGCTCACCATCTCAGGGAGGCACGCAGTATTTT. Its protein is CASSSPSQGGTQYF.